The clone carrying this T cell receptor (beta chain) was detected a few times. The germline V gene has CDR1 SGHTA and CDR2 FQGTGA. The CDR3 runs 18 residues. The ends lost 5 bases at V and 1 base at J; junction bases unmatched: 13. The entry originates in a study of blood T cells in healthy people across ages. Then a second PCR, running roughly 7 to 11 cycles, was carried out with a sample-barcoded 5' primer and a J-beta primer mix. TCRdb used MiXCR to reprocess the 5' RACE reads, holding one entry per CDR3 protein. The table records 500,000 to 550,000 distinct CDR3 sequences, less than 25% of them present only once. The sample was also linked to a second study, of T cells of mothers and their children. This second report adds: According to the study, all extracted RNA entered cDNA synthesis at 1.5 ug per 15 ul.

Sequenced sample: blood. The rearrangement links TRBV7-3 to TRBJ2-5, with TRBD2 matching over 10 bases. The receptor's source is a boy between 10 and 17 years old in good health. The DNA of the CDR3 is TGTGCCAGCAGCCCCCGACACGAGCGGGAGGGCTTCCAAGAGACCCAGTACTTC. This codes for CASSPRHEREGFQETQYF.